The clone carrying this T cell receptor (beta chain) was observed a handful of times. The data stem from a study of T-cell reconstitution after alpha-beta-depleted transplantation in children. Trimming at V came to 5 bases and at J to 4 bases, leaving 6 bases not matched to a gene. The germline V gene has CDR1 DFQATT and CDR2 SNEGSKA (reference sequence). The length of the CDR3 is 14 residues. Unique molecular identifiers were built into the TCRbeta library. MiXCR, applied by TCRdb to the PCR reads, yields one record per CDR3 protein. This table holds more than 450,000 distinct CDR3 sequences, about a sixth found once.

The chain has TRBV20-1 and TRBJ2-3, with TRBD1 matching over 10 bases. The sequenced sample was PBMCs from the stem cell graft donor, obtained from the stem cell graft. The clonotype originates from a human donor who donated a stem cell graft to a child with acute lymphoblastic leukemia. CDR3 nucleotide sequence: TGCAGTGCTGCCTCGGGACAGGGGTCAGATACGCAGTATTTT. Translated: CSAASGQGSDTQYF.